This T cell receptor (beta chain) is drawn from a study of siplizumab effects on memory and regulatory T cells. Study findings and constraints: Assignment of a naive or memory phenotype failed for roughly 75-95% of the proliferating CD4+ or CD8+ clones. Greater diversity than memory cells seemed evident in naive T cells, which also appeared to be major alloresponse contributors. No more than a minor fraction of alloreactive clones could be traced back to unstimulated subsets.

Regarding this clone: Its antigen is undetermined.

The assay was immunoSEQ multiplex PCR, and TCRdb's table has in-frame clones only and misses some. The top ten hold roughly 1.1% of the sample, which has 85,000 to 120,000 clones, around 90% seen once. The germline gives CDR1 MNHEY, CDR2 SMNVEV (reference sequence). Trimming stripped 0 bases from V and 4 bases from J, with 13 bases between. The CDR3 contains 16 residues. This clonotype was obtained from a human donor in good health. The specimen sequenced was CD4+ T cells sorted from blood. The chain combines TRBV27 with TRBJ1-5; unclear D gene. DNA for the CDR3: TGTGCCAGCAGTTTATCGCCCCTAGGTCTGAATCAGCCCCAGCATTTT. It codes for CASSLSPLGLNQPQHF.